Included here is one T cell receptor beta chain sequence, with context. TCRdb's table, derived via immunoSEQ multiplex PCR, lists solely in-frame clones and lacks some. The sample contains roughly 70,000 clones, roughly 88% of which appear only once. The data belong to a study of blood T cell repertoires in COVID-19. Turning to the study itself: PBMCs, B-cell-depleted T cells, or T cells provided the cDNA or gDNA that made up the material.

Trimming pared 4 bases from V and 9 bases from J, leaving 23 bases between. Germline V CDR1 and CDR2: SGHRS, YFSETQ. CDR3 length: 15 residues. The sequence was obtained from a man in his sixties or seventies with acute or convalescent COVID-19. Sequenced input: peripheral blood. The chain couples TRBV5-1 to TRBJ2-7, with a weak D call TRBD2 (7 bases). CDR3 loop: CASSPTGGRLGRQYF. CDR3 nucleotides: TGCGCCAGCAGCCCAACGGGGGGCCGCTTAGGTCGGCAGTACTTC. Full variable domain (remainder filled in from reference TRBV5-1 and TRBJ2-7): KAGVTQTPRYLIKTRGQQVTLSCSPISGHRSVSWYQQTPGQGLQFLFEYFSETQRNKGNFPGRFSGRQFSNSRSEMNVSTLELGDSALYLCASSPTGGRLGRQYFGPGTRLTVT.